This T cell receptor (beta chain) was sequenced for a study of cytomegalovirus exposure and HLA in healthy donors. Germline values: CDR1 MDHEN, CDR2 SYDVKM. This CDR3 comprises 14 residues. V lost 8 bases to trimming and J lost 7 bases, with 18 bases between them. The PCR used 60 Vbeta and 13 Jbeta primers. Repertoires were generated with immunoSEQ multiplex PCR, while TCRdb's copy carries only in-frame clones and drops some. The data contain about 120,000 clones, over 60% of them singletons. J is TRBJ2-1 and V is TRBV28; TRBD1 might be the D (7 bases). The source is a human donor in good health. Source material: PBMCs. Here the CDR3 reads CASVVGGQLNEQFF. DNA of the CDR3: TGTGCCAGCGTGGTGGGGGGACAGCTTAATGAGCAGTTCTTC.